The 26 T cell receptor beta chains below come from one sample, sequenced in a study of T-cell reconstitution after alpha-beta-depleted transplantation in children. Construction of the TCRbeta library involved unique molecular identifiers. TCRdb re-analysed the PCR reads in MiXCR, keeping a single row per CDR3 protein. The data hold about 900,000 distinct CDR3 sequences, with roughly 29% observed a single time. The sequencing used PBMCs, mostly from graft donor cells, collected 360 days after TCRalphabeta/CD19-depleted stem cell transplant. The receptors stem from a boy in the first two years of life who had a stem cell transplant for SCID, so the T cells may come from the graft donor.

This clonotype was seen a few times. V is TRBV4-1 and J is TRBJ2-1; 8 bases agree with TRBD2. After removal of 1 base from V and 6 bases from J, the junction contained 2 bases not matched to a gene. The CDR3 covers 14 residues. Germline values: CDR1 MGHRA, CDR2 YSYEKL. The CDR3 region has the DNA TGCGCCAGCAGCCAAGCCCGGGGGGGCAATGAGCAGTTCTTC. Amino acids: CASSQARGGNEQFF.

The rearrangement uses TRBV5-1 and TRBJ2-7; D is perhaps TRBD1 (6 bases). The CDR3 totals 16 residues. Trimming took off 2 bases at V and 0 bases at J, with 15 bases between the two ends. Germline V gene lookup returns CDR1 SGHRS and CDR2 YFSETQ. CDR3 sequence reads: CASSFLDRSISYEQYF. The DNA for the CDR3 is TGCGCCAGCAGCTTCTTAGACAGGTCCATCTCCTACGAGCAGTACTTC. The entire variable domain, with the rest obtained from reference TRBV5-1 and TRBJ2-7, is as follows: KAGVTQTPRYLIKTRGQQVTLSCSPISGHRSVSWYQQTPGQGLQFLFEYFSETQRNKGNFPGRFSGRQFSNSRSEMNVSTLELGDSALYLCASSFLDRSISYEQYFGPGTRLTVT.

This clonotype was detected a few times. The genes are TRBV4-2 and TRBJ2-2, with a weak D call TRBD1 (6 bases). Trimming pared 5 bases from V and 6 bases from J, leaving 13 bases between. The CDR3 extends over 14 amino acids. Germline V gives CDR1 LGHNA, CDR2 YNFKEQ. CDR3 nucleotide sequence: TGTGCCAGCAGCAGCAACAGGGTTTCCGGGGAGCTGTTTTTT. This sequence encodes CASSSNRVSGELFF.

The rearrangement joins TRBV27 to TRBJ2-1, with TRBD1 matching over 8 bases. The J segment lost 4 bases and the V segment lost 6 bases, leaving 14 bases of the junction unmatched. This CDR3 contains 17 residues. The germline V gene encodes CDR1 MNHEY and CDR2 SMNVEV (reference sequence). In DNA, the CDR3 is TGTGCCAGCAGACCCTCTAGTTGGACAGGGTTTTACAATGAGCAGTTCTTC. It codes for CASRPSSWTGFYNEQFF.

This clonotype was observed once. V usage is TRBV7-6 and J usage is TRBJ2-1; unclear D gene. The germline V gene encodes CDR1 SGHVS and CDR2 FNYEAQ. The CDR3 contains 15 residues. Between the trimmed V and J ends, which lost 2 bases and 2 bases, there was a span of 10 bases. The CDR3 loop is CASSLNSKTYNEQFF. As DNA, the CDR3 is TGTGCCAGCAGCTTAAACTCCAAGACCTACAATGAGCAGTTCTTC.

In regard to this clonotype: This could be a read error, since a much larger clone is one nucleotide away. The rearrangement links TRBV27 to TRBJ1-4, with D perhaps TRBD1 (5 bases). The CDR3 runs 13 residues. V was pared by 3 bases and J by 7 bases, with 9 bases between. The germline CDR1 and CDR2 sequences are MNHEY and SMNVEV (reference sequence). The CDR3 reads CASSFQGTEKLFF. The CDR3 DNA sequence: TGTGCCAGCAGTTTCCAGGGAACTGAAAAACTGTTTTTT.

The sample holds a few counts of this clonotype. The V call is TRBV7-2, the J call TRBJ2-5, with a possible D match to TRBD2 (6 bases). Deletions cut 5 bases from V and 3 bases from J, with 22 bases between. In germline, CDR1 is SGHTA, CDR2 FQGNSA. The CDR3 is 17 residues long. Here the CDR3 DNA reads TGTGCCAGCAGCCTACTCACATTCCGGGACTCGAAAGAGACCCAGTACTTC. Translated: CASSLLTFRDSKETQYF.

Many counts were recorded for this clonotype. V gene TRBV6-2 or TRBV6-3 combines with J gene TRBJ2-7; the D is unclear. Trimming stripped 2 bases from V and 0 bases from J, with 2 bases between. Germline loops: CDR1 MNHEY, CDR2 SVGEGT. The CDR3 runs to 12 residues. CDR3 DNA sequence: TGTGCCAGCAGTTACAGCTCCTACGAGCAGTACTTC. Amino acids: CASSYSSYEQYF.

This clonotype was observed at least ten times. The CDR3 here is CASSQDQDRTGELFF. The CDR3 DNA is TGCGCCAGCAGCCAAGATCAGGACAGGACCGGGGAGCTGTTTTTT. V gene TRBV4-3 combines with J gene TRBJ2-2; 7 positions agree with TRBD1. CDR1 is LGHNA, CDR2 YSLEER, per germline. V shed 0 bases and J 5 bases; nucleotides not matched to a gene: 3. The CDR3 contains 15 residues.

The J gene is TRBJ2-3, the V gene TRBV5-3; tentatively, D is TRBD2 (6 bases). TRBV5-3 is noted as an ORF with a role that remains uncertain. The CDR3 is made up of 16 amino acids. V lost 9 bases, J lost 0 bases, and 20 bases lay in between. The CDR3 DNA reads as TGTGCCACCCTTCCGTTGGCGGGGAGCAGCACAGATACGCAGTATTTT. Protein product: CATLPLAGSSTDTQYF.

J is TRBJ2-1 and V is TRBV4-1; a weak D match, TRBD1 (5 bases). Per germline, CDR1 MGHRA and CDR2 YSYEKL. CDR3 length: 16 amino acids. Trimming removed 0 bases at V and 5 bases at J, with 14 bases between. The DNA for the CDR3 is TGCGCCAGCAGCCAAGACGGCAGGGCCGGTGACAATGAGCAGTTCTTC. This sequence encodes CASSQDGRAGDNEQFF.

The chain is built from TRBV5-1 and TRBJ1-1; possibly TRBD1 for D (6 bases). The germline CDR1 and CDR2 sequences are SGHRS and YFSETQ. The ends were cut back, 2 bases at V and 4 bases at J, with 12 bases in the middle. The CDR3 is 14 amino acids. In nucleotides, the CDR3 is TGCGCCAGCAGCTTCGGTACAGGGACCACTGAAGCTTTCTTT. This gives the protein CASSFGTGTTEAFF.

V usage is TRBV6-5 and J usage is TRBJ2-7; either TRBD1 or TRBD2 may fit D (5 bases each). The CDR3 covers 14 residues. Germline CDR1 is MNHEY and CDR2 is SVGAGI. Trimming removed 3 bases at V and 2 bases at J, with 11 bases between. The CDR3 spells CASSYPGPTYEQYF. DNA for the CDR3: TGTGCCAGCAGTTATCCGGGACCCACCTACGAGCAGTACTTC.

This chain connects TRBV9 to TRBJ2-1, with TRBD2 identical over 10 bases. CDR1 and CDR2 (germline): SGDLS, YYNGEE. Trimming removed 0 bases from V and 4 bases from J; junction bases left unmatched: 7. The CDR3 has 17 residues. CDR3: CASSVVQRTSGYNEQFF. CDR3 nucleotides: TGTGCCAGCAGCGTAGTCCAGAGGACTAGCGGATACAATGAGCAGTTCTTC.

This clonotype has more than one count but fewer than ten. A much larger clone is a single base away; this may be a read error. This chain uses TRBV27 with TRBJ1-5, with D maybe TRBD1 (5 bases). The CDR3 sequence is 15 residues long. Germline V gives CDR1 MNHEY, CDR2 SMNVEV (reference sequence). Trimming left V 2 bases short and J 0 bases short, with 8 bases between. CDR3 amino acids: CASSLKGYSNQPQHF. DNA of the CDR3: TGTGCCAGCAGTTTAAAGGGGTATAGCAATCAGCCCCAGCATTTT.

This clonotype was observed a few times. The V call is TRBV27, the J call TRBJ1-3; D is possibly TRBD1 (5 bases). Trimming pared 2 bases from V and 0 bases from J, leaving 11 bases between. Germline CDR1 reads MNHEY; CDR2 reads SMNVEV (reference sequence). The CDR3 consists of 16 residues. CDR3 nucleotide sequence: TGTGCCAGCAGTTTACTGGGACCGAGCTCTGGAAACACCATATATTTT. Protein sequence: CASSLLGPSSGNTIYF.

Comment on this clonotype: One end of the junction is discordant with germline, which a read error may explain. The chain joins TRBV7-9 to TRBJ2-4; D is unclear. Looked up from germline, CDR1 is SEHNR and CDR2 is FQNEAQ (reference sequence). The CDR3 is 15 residues long. CDR3 protein: CASSPGGIAKNSQYF. The CDR3 DNA is TGTGCCAGCAGCCCCGGCGGAATAGCCAAAAACAGTCAGTACTTC. The whole variable domain, remainder taken from reference TRBV7-9 and TRBJ2-4, is DTGVSQNPRHKITKRGQNVTFRCDPISEHNRLYWYRQTLGQGPEFLTYFQNEAQLEKSRLLSDRFSAERPKGSFSTLEIQRTEQGDSAMYLCASSPGGIAKNSQYFGAGTRLSVL.

The gene calls are TRBV6-5 and TRBJ2-7; 12 bases fit TRBD1. The CDR3 is made up of 15 amino acids. Germline CDR1 reads MNHEY; CDR2 reads SVGAGI. With 4 bases clipped from V and 5 bases from J, the junction kept 6 bases outside the gene matches. CDR3 loop: CASSFPGTGGDEQYF. CDR3 DNA sequence: TGTGCCAGCAGTTTTCCCGGGACAGGGGGCGACGAGCAGTACTTC.

This clonotype was counted between two and nine times. The rearrangement joins TRBV5-1 to TRBJ2-3; D gene unclear. This CDR3 region has 15 residues. With 3 bases removed from V and 0 bases from J, the gap between germline ends came to 11 bases. Per germline, CDR1 SGHRS and CDR2 YFSETQ. The CDR3 nucleotides are TGCGCCAGCAGCTCTCCTACCCTGAGCACAGATACGCAGTATTTT. Residues: CASSSPTLSTDTQYF.

The V gene is TRBV19, the J gene TRBJ2-5; D gene uncertain. Germline lookup yields CDR1 LNHDA and CDR2 SQIVND (reference sequence). The ends were cut back, 3 bases at V and 2 bases at J, with 10 bases in the middle. CDR3 length: 14 amino acids. The CDR3 DNA reads TGTGCCAGTAGTATGATCCACCCACAAGAGACCCAGTACTTC. It specifies CASSMIHPQETQYF.

This clonotype was recorded a few times. The V call is TRBV12-3 or TRBV12-4, the J call TRBJ2-2; D possibly corresponds to TRBD1 (6 bases). The V end lost 5 bases, the J end lost 4 bases, and 8 bases lay between the germline ends. CDR3 length: 13 residues. In nucleotides, the CDR3 is TGTGCCAGCAGTGGACAGCTCACCGGGGAGCTGTTTTTT. Protein product: CASSGQLTGELFF.

As to this clonotype: Germline and junction disagree at one end, which may indicate a read error. The gene calls are TRBV5-5 and TRBJ1-1, with D possibly TRBD1 on 5 matching bases. From germline, CDR1 is SGHKS and CDR2 YYEKEE (reference sequence). The CDR3 has 14 amino acids. The CDR3 is CASSHPGKNIEAFF. CDR3 in DNA: TGTGCCAGCAGCCACCCAGGGAAAAACATTGAAGCTTTCTTT.

At least ten counts were recorded for this clonotype. This chain joins TRBV6-6 and TRBJ1-2, with D tentatively TRBD1 (6 bases). Between the trimmed V and J ends, which lost 4 bases and 4 bases, there was a span of 10 bases. Germline-derived CDR1 and CDR2 are MNHNY and SVGAGI (reference sequence). The length of the CDR3 is 13 residues. CDR3 sequence reads: CASSLKDSYGYTF. CDR3 nucleotide sequence: TGTGCCAGCAGTTTGAAGGACAGCTATGGCTACACCTTC.

This sequence joins TRBV3-1 and TRBJ1-2, with D possibly being TRBD1 (6 bases). From germline, CDR1 is LGHDT and CDR2 YNNKEL (reference sequence). V lost 4 bases, J lost 2 bases, and 11 bases lay in between. There are 14 residues in the CDR3. The CDR3 loop is CASSRPGHNYGYTF. DNA for the CDR3: TGTGCCAGCAGCCGACCGGGACACAACTATGGCTACACCTTC.

The sample holds a few counts of this clonotype. This chain connects TRBV28 to TRBJ2-7, with D perhaps TRBD2 (5 bases). This CDR3 has 15 amino acids. Trimming took off 6 bases at V and 0 bases at J, with 15 bases between the two ends. Germline V gives CDR1 MDHEN, CDR2 SYDVKM. CDR3 in amino acids: CASSPYAGISYEQYF. In DNA form, the CDR3 reads TGTGCCAGCAGCCCCTACGCCGGGATCTCCTACGAGCAGTACTTC.

The CDR3 here is CASSRQLTGDYGYTF. CDR3 sequence (DNA): TGTGCCAGCTCACGTCAACTGACGGGAGACTATGGCTACACCTTC. The rearrangement links TRBV18 to TRBJ1-2; D is uncertain. Trimming took off 4 bases at V and 3 bases at J, with 15 bases between the two ends. The CDR3 is made up of 15 amino acids. In germline, CDR1 is KGHSH, CDR2 LQKENI.